The text below deals with one T cell receptor beta chain. Its specificity is unknown. The sample comes from a study of cytomegalovirus exposure and HLA in healthy donors. V dropped 5 bases and J dropped 2; count of bases not matched to a gene: 6. The germline CDR1 and CDR2 sequences are SGHTA and FQGNSA. The CDR3 spans 15 residues. The study, taken as a whole, reports: The study recorded 164 TCR beta chains that were cytomegalovirus-associated.

Amplification used 60 Vbeta primers and 13 Jbeta primers. Only in-frame clones appear in the TCRdb table, and some are missing; sequencing was by immunoSEQ multiplex PCR. The repertoire holds around 99,000 clones, with 73% as singletons. The sample consisted of PBMCs. The receptor's source is a man aged 35-49 years in good health and CMV-seronegative. V usage is TRBV7-2 and J usage is TRBJ2-1; 7 nucleotides agree with TRBD1. DNA of the CDR3: TGTGCCAGCAGCCCACAGGGGCTGACCTACAATGAGCAGTTCTTC. This encodes CASSPQGLTYNEQFF. The full variable domain, in which reference TRBV7-2 and TRBJ2-1 provide the parts outside the CDR3, is GAGVSQSPSNKVTEKGKDVELRCDPISGHTALYWYRQSLGQGLEFLIYFQGNSAPDKSGLPSDRFSAERTGGSVSTLTIQRTQQEDSAVYLCASSPQGLTYNEQFFGPGTRLTVL.